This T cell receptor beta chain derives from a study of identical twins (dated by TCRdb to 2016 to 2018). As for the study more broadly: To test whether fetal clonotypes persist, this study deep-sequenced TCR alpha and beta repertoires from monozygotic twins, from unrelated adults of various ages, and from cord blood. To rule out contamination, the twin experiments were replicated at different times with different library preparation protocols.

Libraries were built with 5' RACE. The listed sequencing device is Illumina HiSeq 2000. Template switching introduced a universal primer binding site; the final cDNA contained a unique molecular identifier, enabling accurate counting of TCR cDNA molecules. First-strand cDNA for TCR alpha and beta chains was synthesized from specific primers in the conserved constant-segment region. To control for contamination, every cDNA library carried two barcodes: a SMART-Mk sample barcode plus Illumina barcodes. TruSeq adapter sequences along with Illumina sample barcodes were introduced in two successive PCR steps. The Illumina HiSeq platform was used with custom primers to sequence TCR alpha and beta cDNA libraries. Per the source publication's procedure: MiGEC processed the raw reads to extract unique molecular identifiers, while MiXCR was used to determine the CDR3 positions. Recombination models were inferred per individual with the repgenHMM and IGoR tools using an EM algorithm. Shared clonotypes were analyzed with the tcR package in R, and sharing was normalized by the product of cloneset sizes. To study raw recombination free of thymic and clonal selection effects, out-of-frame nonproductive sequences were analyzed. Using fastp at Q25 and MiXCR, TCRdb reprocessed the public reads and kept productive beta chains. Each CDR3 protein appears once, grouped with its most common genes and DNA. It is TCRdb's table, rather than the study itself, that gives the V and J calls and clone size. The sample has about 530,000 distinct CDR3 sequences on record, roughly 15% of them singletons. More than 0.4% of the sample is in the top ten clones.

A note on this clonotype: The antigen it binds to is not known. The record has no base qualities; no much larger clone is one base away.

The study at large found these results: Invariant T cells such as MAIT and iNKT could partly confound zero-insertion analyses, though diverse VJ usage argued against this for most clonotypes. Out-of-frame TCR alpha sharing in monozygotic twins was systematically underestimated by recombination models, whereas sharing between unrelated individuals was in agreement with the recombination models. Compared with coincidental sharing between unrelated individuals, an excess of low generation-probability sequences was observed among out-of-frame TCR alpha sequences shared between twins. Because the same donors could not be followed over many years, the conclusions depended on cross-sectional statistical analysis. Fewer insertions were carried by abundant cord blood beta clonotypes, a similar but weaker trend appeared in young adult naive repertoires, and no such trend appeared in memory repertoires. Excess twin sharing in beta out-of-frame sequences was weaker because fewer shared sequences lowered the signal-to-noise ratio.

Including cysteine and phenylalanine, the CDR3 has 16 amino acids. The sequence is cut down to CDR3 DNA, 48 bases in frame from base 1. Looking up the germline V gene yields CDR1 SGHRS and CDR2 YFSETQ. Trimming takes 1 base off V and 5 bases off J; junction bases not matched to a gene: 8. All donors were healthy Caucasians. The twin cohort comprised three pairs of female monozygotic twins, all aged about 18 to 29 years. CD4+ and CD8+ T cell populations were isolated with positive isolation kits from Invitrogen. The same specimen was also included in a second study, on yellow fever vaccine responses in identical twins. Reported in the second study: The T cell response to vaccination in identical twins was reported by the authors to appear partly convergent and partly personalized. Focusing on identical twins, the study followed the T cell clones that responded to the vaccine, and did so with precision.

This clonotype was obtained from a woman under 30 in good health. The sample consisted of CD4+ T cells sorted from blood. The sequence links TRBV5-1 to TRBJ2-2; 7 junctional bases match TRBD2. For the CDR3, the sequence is CASSLTAGEGTGELFF. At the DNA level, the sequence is TGCGCCAGCAGCTTGACCGCGGGAGAGGGGACCGGGGAGCTGTTTTTT.